This is a list of T cell receptor beta chains from one sample in a study of cytomegalovirus exposure and HLA in healthy donors. Using immunoSEQ multiplex PCR, the repertoire was profiled, and TCRdb retains in-frame clones only, with some absent. The sample has over 20,000 clones, just under 80% seen once. Specimen: PBMCs. These receptors all come from a male donor in good health and CMV-seronegative. Both conserved end residues are part of each CDR3. Size values are once, few and many counts, or a class for expanded clones, and some rows have none.

CDR3aa: CASSFDRVGGANTGELFF; abundance: NA; v_gene: TRBV7-2; j_gene: TRBJ2-2
CDR3aa: CASSPVLGGNSEQFF; abundance: NA; v_gene: TRBV7-9; j_gene: TRBJ2-1
CDR3aa: CASSWGPGVRTGELFF; abundance: NA; v_gene: TRBV5-1; j_gene: TRBJ2-2
CDR3aa: CASSLGGRKNTEAFF; abundance: once; v_gene: TRBV28; j_gene: TRBJ1-1
CDR3aa: CASREAAGAVSGANVLTF; abundance: NA; v_gene: TRBV5-1; j_gene: TRBJ2-6
CDR3aa: CASTPVANEKLFF; abundance: NA; v_gene: TRBV7-9; j_gene: TRBJ1-4
CDR3aa: CASSRGGGSRFTGELFF; abundance: NA; v_gene: TRBV19; j_gene: NA
CDR3aa: CATSRRLDASTDTQYF; abundance: NA; v_gene: TRBV15; j_gene: TRBJ2-3
CDR3aa: CAISQTGTGNTGELFF; abundance: NA; v_gene: TRBV10-3; j_gene: TRBJ2-2
CDR3aa: CASSMEQGTGANVLTF; abundance: NA; v_gene: TRBV19; j_gene: TRBJ2-6
CDR3aa: CASSSFQGSETQYF; abundance: NA; v_gene: TRBV5-4; j_gene: TRBJ2-5
CDR3aa: CASSTGLAGVFEQYF; abundance: NA; v_gene: TRBV28; j_gene: NA
CDR3aa: CASSAGTSFDTQYF; abundance: NA; v_gene: TRBV2; j_gene: TRBJ2-3
CDR3aa: CASSPRGFGNQPQHF; abundance: NA; v_gene: TRBV11-3; j_gene: TRBJ1-5
CDR3aa: CIASGANTEAFF; abundance: NA; v_gene: TRBV29-1; j_gene: TRBJ1-1